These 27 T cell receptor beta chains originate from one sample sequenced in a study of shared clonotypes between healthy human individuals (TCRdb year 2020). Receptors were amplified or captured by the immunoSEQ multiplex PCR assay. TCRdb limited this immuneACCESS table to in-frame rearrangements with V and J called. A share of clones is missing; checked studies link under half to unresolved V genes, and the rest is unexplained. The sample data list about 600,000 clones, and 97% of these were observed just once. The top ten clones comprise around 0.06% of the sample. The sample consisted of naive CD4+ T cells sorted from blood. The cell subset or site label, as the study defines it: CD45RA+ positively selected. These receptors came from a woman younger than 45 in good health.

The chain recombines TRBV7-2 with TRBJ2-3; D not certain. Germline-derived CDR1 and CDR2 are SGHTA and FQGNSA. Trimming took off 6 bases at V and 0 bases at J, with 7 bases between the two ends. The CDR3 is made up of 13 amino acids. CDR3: CASRGRSTDTQYF. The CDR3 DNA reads TGTGCCAGCAGAGGACGCAGCACAGATACGCAGTATTTT.

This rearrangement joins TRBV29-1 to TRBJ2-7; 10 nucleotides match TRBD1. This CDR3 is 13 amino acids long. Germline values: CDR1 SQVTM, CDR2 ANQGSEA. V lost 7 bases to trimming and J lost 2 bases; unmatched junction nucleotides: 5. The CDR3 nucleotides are TGCAGCGCCGGGACAGGGGCTACCTACGAGCAGTACTTC. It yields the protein CSAGTGATYEQYF.

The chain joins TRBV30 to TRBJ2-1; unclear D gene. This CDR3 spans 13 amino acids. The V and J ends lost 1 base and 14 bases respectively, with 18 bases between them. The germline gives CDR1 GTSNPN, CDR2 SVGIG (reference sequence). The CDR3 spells CAWSAPPVHHKFF. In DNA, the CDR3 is TGTGCCTGGAGTGCCCCCCCGGTCCACCATAAGTTCTTC. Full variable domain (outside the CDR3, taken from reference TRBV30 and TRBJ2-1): SQTIHQWPATLVQPVGSPLSLECTVEGTSNPNLYWYRQAAGRGLQLLFYSVGIGQISSEVPQNLSASRPQDRQFILSSKKLLLSDSGFYLCAWSAPPVHHKFFGPGTRLTVL.

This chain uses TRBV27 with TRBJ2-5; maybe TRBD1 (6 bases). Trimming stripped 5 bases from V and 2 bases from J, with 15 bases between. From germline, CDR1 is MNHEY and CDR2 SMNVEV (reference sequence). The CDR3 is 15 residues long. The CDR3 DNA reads TGTGCCAGCAGTCCGCAGGGGCGGCAACAAGAGACCCAGTACTTC. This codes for CASSPQGRQQETQYF.

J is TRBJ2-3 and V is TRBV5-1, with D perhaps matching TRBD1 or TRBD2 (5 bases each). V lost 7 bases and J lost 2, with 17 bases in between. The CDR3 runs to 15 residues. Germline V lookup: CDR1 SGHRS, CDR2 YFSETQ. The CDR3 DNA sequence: TGCGCCAGCCAGCGGTATAGGGGAAACACAGATACGCAGTATTTT. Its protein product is CASQRYRGNTDTQYF.

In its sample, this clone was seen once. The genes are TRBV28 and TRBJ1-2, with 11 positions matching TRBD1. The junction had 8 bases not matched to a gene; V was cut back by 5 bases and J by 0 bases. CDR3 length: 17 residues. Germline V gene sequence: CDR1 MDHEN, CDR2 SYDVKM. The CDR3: CASSTGQGDLANYGYTF. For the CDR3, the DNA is TGTGCCAGCAGTACGGGACAGGGGGACTTAGCTAACTATGGCTACACCTTC.

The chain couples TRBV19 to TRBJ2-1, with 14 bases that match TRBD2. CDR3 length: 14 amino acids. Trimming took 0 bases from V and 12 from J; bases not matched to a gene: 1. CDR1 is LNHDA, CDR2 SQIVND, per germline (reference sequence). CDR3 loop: CASSIETSGRAQFF. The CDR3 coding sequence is TGTGCCAGTAGTATAGAGACTAGCGGGAGGGCGCAGTTCTTC.

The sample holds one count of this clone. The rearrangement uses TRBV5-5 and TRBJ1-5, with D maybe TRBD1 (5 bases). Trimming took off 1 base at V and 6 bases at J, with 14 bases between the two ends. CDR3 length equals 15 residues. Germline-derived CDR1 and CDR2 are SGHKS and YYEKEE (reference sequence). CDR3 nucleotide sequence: TGTGCCAGCAGCTTGTGGGGCGAGAGGAGTCAGCCCCAGCATTTT. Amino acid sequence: CASSLWGERSQPQHF.

The CDR3 sequence: CASSLASGVEQFF. CDR3 in DNA: TGCGCCAGCAGCTTGGCCTCGGGGGTTGAGCAGTTCTTC. The V and J genes are TRBV5-1 and TRBJ2-1, with D tentatively TRBD2 (6 bases). The CDR3 is 13 amino acids. V lost 0 bases and J lost 9, with 10 bases in between. CDR1 is SGHRS and CDR2 is YFSETQ in the germline V gene.

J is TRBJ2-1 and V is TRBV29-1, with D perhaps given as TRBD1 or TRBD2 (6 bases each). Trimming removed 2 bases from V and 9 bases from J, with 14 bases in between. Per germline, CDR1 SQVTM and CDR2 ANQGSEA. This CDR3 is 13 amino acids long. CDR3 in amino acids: CSVEFRLGGEQFF. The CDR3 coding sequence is TGCAGCGTTGAATTTAGACTAGGGGGTGAGCAGTTCTTC.

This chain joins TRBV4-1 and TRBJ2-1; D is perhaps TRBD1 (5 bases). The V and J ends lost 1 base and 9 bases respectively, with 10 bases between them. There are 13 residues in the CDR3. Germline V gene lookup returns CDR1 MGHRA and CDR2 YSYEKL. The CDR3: CASSQASRGEQFF. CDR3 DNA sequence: TGCGCCAGCAGCCAAGCGTCTAGGGGTGAGCAGTTCTTC.

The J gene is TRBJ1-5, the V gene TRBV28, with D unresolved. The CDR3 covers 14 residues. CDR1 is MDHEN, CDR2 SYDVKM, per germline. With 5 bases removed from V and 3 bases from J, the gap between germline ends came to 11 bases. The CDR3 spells CASSPGLANQPQHF. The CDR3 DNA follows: TGTGCCAGCAGTCCCGGGCTCGCCAATCAGCCCCAGCATTTT.

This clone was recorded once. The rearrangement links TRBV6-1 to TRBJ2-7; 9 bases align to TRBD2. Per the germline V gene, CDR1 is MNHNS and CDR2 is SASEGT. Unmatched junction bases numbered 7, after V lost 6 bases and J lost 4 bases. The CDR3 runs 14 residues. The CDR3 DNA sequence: TGTGCCAGCAGGAAGACTAGCGGCACTTACGAGCAGTACTTC. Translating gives CASRKTSGTYEQYF.

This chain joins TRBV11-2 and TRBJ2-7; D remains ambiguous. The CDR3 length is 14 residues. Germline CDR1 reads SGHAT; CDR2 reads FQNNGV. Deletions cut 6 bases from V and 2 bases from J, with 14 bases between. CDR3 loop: CASRKPGGPYEQYF. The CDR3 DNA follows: TGTGCCAGCAGGAAGCCGGGCGGTCCCTACGAGCAGTACTTC.

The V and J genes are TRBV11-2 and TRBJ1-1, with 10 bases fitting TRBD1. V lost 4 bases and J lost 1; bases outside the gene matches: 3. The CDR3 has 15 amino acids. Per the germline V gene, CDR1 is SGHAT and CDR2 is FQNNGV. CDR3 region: CASSSGTGENTEAFF. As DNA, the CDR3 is TGTGCCAGCAGCTCGGGGACAGGGGAGAACACTGAAGCTTTCTTT.

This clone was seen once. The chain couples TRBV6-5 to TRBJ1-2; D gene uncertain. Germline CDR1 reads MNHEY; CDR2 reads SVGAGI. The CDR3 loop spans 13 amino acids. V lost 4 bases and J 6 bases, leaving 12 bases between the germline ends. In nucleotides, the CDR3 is TGTGCCAGCAGTTTTTGGGGAAGGGATGGCTACACCTTC. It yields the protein CASSFWGRDGYTF.

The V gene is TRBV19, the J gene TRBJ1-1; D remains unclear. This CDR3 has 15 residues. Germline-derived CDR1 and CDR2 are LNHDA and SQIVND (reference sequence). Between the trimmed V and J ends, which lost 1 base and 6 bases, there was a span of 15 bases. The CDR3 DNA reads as TGTGCCAGTAGTATAGGGGTAGAGCTGCACGCTGAAGCTTTCTTT. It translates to CASSIGVELHAEAFF. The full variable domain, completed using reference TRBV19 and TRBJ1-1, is DGGITQSPKYLFRKEGQNVTLSCEQNLNHDAMYWYRQDPGQGLRLIYYSQIVNDFQKGDIAEGYSVSREKKESFPLTVTSAQKNPTAFYLCASSIGVELHAEAFFGQGTRLTVV.

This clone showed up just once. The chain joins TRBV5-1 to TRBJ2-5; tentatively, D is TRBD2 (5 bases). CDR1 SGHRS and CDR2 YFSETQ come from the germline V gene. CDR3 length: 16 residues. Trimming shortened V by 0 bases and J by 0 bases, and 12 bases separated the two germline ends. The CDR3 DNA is TGCGCCAGCAGCTTGGCCGACCGAGGGTACCAAGAGACCCAGTACTTC. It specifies CASSLADRGYQETQYF.

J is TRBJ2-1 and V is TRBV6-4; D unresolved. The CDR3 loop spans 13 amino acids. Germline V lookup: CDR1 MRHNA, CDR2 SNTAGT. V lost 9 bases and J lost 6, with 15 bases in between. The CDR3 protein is CASALDSGNEQFF. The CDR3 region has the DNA TGTGCCAGTGCTCTAGATTCGGGCAATGAGCAGTTCTTC.

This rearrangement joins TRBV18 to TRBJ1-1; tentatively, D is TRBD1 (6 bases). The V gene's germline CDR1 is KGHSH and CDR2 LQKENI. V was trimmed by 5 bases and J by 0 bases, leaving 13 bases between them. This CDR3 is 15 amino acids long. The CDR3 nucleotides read TGTGCCAGCTCAATACGACAGGTAATGAACACTGAAGCTTTCTTT. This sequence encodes CASSIRQVMNTEAFF.

Here the CDR3 reads CASSPDRVRGEAFF. The CDR3 DNA is TGTGCCAGCAGTCCGGACAGGGTACGGGGTGAAGCTTTCTTT. This chain uses TRBV28 with TRBJ1-1; 8 bases align to TRBD1. The germline V gene encodes CDR1 MDHEN and CDR2 SYDVKM. CDR3 size: 14 residues. J lost 7 bases, V lost 5 bases, and 9 bases had no gene match. Based on the CDR3 plus reference TRBV28 and TRBJ1-1, the full variable domain is DVKVTQSSRYLVKRTGEKVFLECVQDMDHENMFWYRQDPGLGLRLIYFSYDVKMKEKGDIPEGYSVSREKKERFSLILESASTNQTSMYLCASSPDRVRGEAFFGQGTRLTVV.

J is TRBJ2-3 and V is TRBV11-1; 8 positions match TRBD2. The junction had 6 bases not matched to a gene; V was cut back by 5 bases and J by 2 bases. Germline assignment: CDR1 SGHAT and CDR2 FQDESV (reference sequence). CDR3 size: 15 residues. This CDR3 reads CASSAERGYTDTQYF. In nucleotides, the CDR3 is TGTGCCAGCAGCGCCGAGCGGGGGTACACAGATACGCAGTATTTT.

The CDR3 DNA is TGTGCCAGCAGCCCCTCGAGTTCTCCCACAGATACGCAGTATTTT. Residues: CASSPSSSPTDTQYF. The chain recombines TRBV5-4 with TRBJ2-3; no clear D gene. CDR3 length equals 15 residues. Germline loops: CDR1 SGHNT, CDR2 YYREEE (reference sequence). V gave up 4 bases and J gave up 2 bases, with 14 bases separating them.

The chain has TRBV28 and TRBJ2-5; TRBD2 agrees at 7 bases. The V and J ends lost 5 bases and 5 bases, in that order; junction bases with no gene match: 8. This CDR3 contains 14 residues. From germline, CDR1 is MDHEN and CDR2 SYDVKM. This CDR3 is CASSRGVDRETQYF. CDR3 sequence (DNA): TGTGCCAGCAGTCGGGGGGTCGACCGGGAGACCCAGTACTTC.

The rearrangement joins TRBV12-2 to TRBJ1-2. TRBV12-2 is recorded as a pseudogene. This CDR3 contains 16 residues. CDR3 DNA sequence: TGTGCAAGTCGCAGACTCAATCCACGAAAGACCTATGGCTACACCTTC. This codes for CASRRLNPRKTYGYTF.

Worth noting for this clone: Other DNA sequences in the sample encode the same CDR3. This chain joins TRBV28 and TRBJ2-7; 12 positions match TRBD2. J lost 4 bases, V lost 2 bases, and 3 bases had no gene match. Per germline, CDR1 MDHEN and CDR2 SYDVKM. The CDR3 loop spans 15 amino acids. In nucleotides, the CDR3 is TGTGCCAGCAGTTTAAGACTAGCGGGAGTGTACGAGCAGTACTTC. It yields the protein CASSLRLAGVYEQYF.

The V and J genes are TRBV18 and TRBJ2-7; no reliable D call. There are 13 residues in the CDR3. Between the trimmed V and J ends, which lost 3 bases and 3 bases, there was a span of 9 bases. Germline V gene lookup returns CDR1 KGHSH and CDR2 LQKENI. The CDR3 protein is CASSPLDIYEQYF. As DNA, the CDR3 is TGTGCCAGCTCACCCCTAGACATCTACGAGCAGTACTTC.